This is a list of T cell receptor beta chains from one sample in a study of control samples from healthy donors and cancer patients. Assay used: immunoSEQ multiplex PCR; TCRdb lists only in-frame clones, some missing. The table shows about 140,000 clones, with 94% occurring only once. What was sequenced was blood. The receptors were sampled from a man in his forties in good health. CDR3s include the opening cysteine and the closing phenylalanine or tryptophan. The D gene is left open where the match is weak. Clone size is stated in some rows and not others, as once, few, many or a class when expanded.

cdr3_aa: CASRGLPGNQPQHF; cdr3_nt: TGTGCCAGCCGGGGGTTACCGGGCAATCAGCCCCAGCATTTT; clone_size: .; j_call: TRBJ1-5; d_call: .; v_call: TRBV27
cdr3_aa: CATSRDLRYGATF; cdr3_nt: TGTGCCACCAGCAGAGATCTCCGCTATGGGGCCACCTTC; clone_size: .; j_call: TRBJ1-2; d_call: .; v_call: TRBV15
cdr3_aa: CASSPRDNQPQHF; cdr3_nt: TGTGCCAGCTCCCCGAGGGATAATCAGCCCCAGCATTTT; clone_size: .; j_call: TRBJ1-5; d_call: .; v_call: TRBV18
cdr3_aa: CASSAGLTTNEKLFF; cdr3_nt: TGTGCCAGCAGCGCCGGACTTACAACTAATGAAAAACTGTTTTTT; clone_size: .; j_call: TRBJ1-4; d_call: .; v_call: TRBV11-2
cdr3_aa: CASSRWDTYNEQFF; cdr3_nt: TGTGCCAGCAGCCGGTGGGACACCTACAATGAGCAGTTCTTC; clone_size: .; j_call: TRBJ2-1; d_call: .; v_call: TRBV9
cdr3_aa: CASSQDLSGNTIYF; cdr3_nt: TGTGCCAGCAGCCAAGACCTCTCTGGAAACACCATATATTTT; clone_size: .; j_call: TRBJ1-3; d_call: .; v_call: TRBV4-2
cdr3_aa: CASSPDNNEQFF; cdr3_nt: TGTGCCAGCAGCCCGGATAACAATGAGCAGTTCTTC; clone_size: .; j_call: TRBJ2-1; d_call: .; v_call: TRBV5-6
cdr3_aa: CASSSLRETQYF; cdr3_nt: TGTGCCAGCTCGTCACTCCGGGAGACCCAGTACTTC; clone_size: .; j_call: TRBJ2-5; d_call: .; v_call: TRBV18
cdr3_aa: CASKQGGTSQPQHF; cdr3_nt: TGTGCCAGCAAACAGGGAGGTACAAGCCAGCCCCAGCATTTT; clone_size: .; j_call: TRBJ1-5; d_call: .; v_call: TRBV28
cdr3_aa: CASSLGDGAGGAFF; cdr3_nt: TGTGCCAGCAGCTTAGGGGACGGCGCCGGGGGAGCTTTCTTT; clone_size: .; j_call: TRBJ1-1; d_call: .; v_call: TRBV7-9
cdr3_aa: CASSRTPYGYTF; cdr3_nt: TGTGCCAGCAGCCGGACACCCTATGGCTACACCTTC; clone_size: .; j_call: TRBJ1-2; d_call: .; v_call: TRBV7-9
cdr3_aa: CASSPGNYEQYF; cdr3_nt: TGTGCCAGCAGCCCGGGGAACTACGAGCAGTACTTC; clone_size: .; j_call: TRBJ2-7; d_call: .; v_call: TRBV3-1/TRBV3-2
cdr3_aa: CASSDLEKLFF; cdr3_nt: TGTGCCAGCAGCGACCTTGAAAAACTGTTTTTT; clone_size: .; j_call: TRBJ1-4; d_call: .; v_call: TRBV12-3/TRBV12-4
cdr3_aa: CASSPPRAQPANYGYTF; cdr3_nt: TGTGCCAGCTCACCACCGCGGGCACAACCTGCAAACTATGGCTACACCTTC; clone_size: .; j_call: TRBJ1-2; d_call: .; v_call: TRBV18
cdr3_aa: CASSSRTDFYEQYF; cdr3_nt: TGTGCCAGCAGTAGCCGGACGGATTTCTACGAGCAGTACTTC; clone_size: .; j_call: TRBJ2-7; d_call: .; v_call: TRBV2
cdr3_aa: CASSWDYNDNEQFF; cdr3_nt: TGTGCCAGCAGTTGGGACTACAACGACAATGAGCAGTTCTTC; clone_size: once; j_call: TRBJ2-1; d_call: TRBD2; v_call: TRBV6-5
cdr3_aa: CATLPGQGITGELFF; cdr3_nt: TGCGCCACCCTCCCGGGACAGGGCATCACCGGGGAGCTGTTTTTT; clone_size: .; j_call: TRBJ2-2; d_call: TRBD1; v_call: TRBV23-1
cdr3_aa: CASSHQDSYEQYF; cdr3_nt: TGCGCCAGCAGCCACCAAGACTCCTACGAGCAGTACTTC; clone_size: .; j_call: TRBJ2-7; d_call: .; v_call: TRBV4-1
cdr3_aa: CASMRVTEAFF; cdr3_nt: TGTGCCAGTATGAGGGTGACTGAAGCTTTCTTT; clone_size: .; j_call: TRBJ1-1; d_call: .; v_call: TRBV19
cdr3_aa: CASSYRGNSPLHF; cdr3_nt: TGTGCCAGCAGTTACAGGGGAAATTCACCCCTCCACTTT; clone_size: .; j_call: TRBJ1-6; d_call: TRBD1; v_call: TRBV28
cdr3_aa: CASSLEDRAGGYTF; cdr3_nt: TGTGCCAGCAGCTTGGAGGACAGGGCGGGTGGCTACACCTTC; clone_size: .; j_call: TRBJ1-2; d_call: TRBD1; v_call: TRBV5-4
cdr3_aa: CASSPIHEQFF; cdr3_nt: TGTGCCAGCAGCCCTATCCATGAGCAGTTCTTC; clone_size: .; j_call: TRBJ2-1; d_call: .; v_call: TRBV7-2
cdr3_aa: CASSLAAGNTIYF; cdr3_nt: TGTGCCAGCAGCTTAGCGGCCGGAAACACCATATATTTT; clone_size: .; j_call: TRBJ1-3; d_call: .; v_call: TRBV7-9
cdr3_aa: CASRGSGNTIYF; cdr3_nt: TGTGCCAGCAGGGGTTCTGGAAACACCATATATTTT; clone_size: .; j_call: TRBJ1-3; d_call: .; v_call: TRBV4-2
cdr3_aa: CASSHTGMNTEAFF; cdr3_nt: TGTGCCAGCTCACATACGGGGATGAACACTGAAGCTTTCTTT; clone_size: .; j_call: TRBJ1-1; d_call: .; v_call: TRBV18
cdr3_aa: CASSQDSYKTYGYTF; cdr3_nt: TGTGCCAGTAGCCAGGACAGTTATAAAACCTATGGCTACACCTTC; clone_size: .; j_call: TRBJ1-2; d_call: .; v_call: TRBV19
cdr3_aa: CASSQSVAGVCVYEQYF; cdr3_nt: TGCGCCAGCAGTCAATCGGTGGCAGGGGTTTGTGTCTACGAGCAGTACTTC; clone_size: .; j_call: TRBJ2-7; d_call: .; v_call: TRBV23-1
cdr3_aa: CAISESEGLAGNYGYTF; cdr3_nt: TGTGCCATCAGTGAGTCTGAGGGCTTAGCGGGGAACTATGGCTACACCTTC; clone_size: .; j_call: TRBJ1-2; d_call: .; v_call: TRBV10-3
cdr3_aa: CASSRSGRGTEAFF; cdr3_nt: TGTGCCAGCAGTCGATCAGGGAGGGGTACTGAAGCTTTCTTT; clone_size: .; j_call: TRBJ1-1; d_call: .; v_call: TRBV6-2/TRBV6-3
cdr3_aa: CASSSLRDRGTDTQYF; cdr3_nt: TGTGCCAGCAGCTCACTCCGGGACAGGGGAACAGATACGCAGTATTTT; clone_size: .; j_call: TRBJ2-3; d_call: TRBD1; v_call: TRBV11-2
cdr3_aa: CASSPGGVGQPQHF; cdr3_nt: TGCGCCAGCAGCCCAGGTGGGGTTGGTCAGCCCCAGCATTTT; clone_size: .; j_call: TRBJ1-5; d_call: .; v_call: TRBV4-1
cdr3_aa: CASSPSVATGGRDYGYTF; cdr3_nt: TGTGCCAGCAGTCCATCCGTCGCCACAGGGGGCAGGGACTATGGCTACACCTTC; clone_size: .; j_call: TRBJ1-2; d_call: TRBD1; v_call: TRBV6-6
cdr3_aa: CASSNPNYGYTF; cdr3_nt: TGTGCCAGCAGTAACCCTAACTATGGCTACACCTTC; clone_size: .; j_call: TRBJ1-2; d_call: .; v_call: TRBV6-2/TRBV6-3
cdr3_aa: CASSLGARYGYTF; cdr3_nt: TGTGCCAGCAGCTTAGGCGCGAGATATGGCTACACCTTC; clone_size: .; j_call: TRBJ1-2; d_call: .; v_call: TRBV7-9
cdr3_aa: CASSPMSGGGTGELFF; cdr3_nt: TGTGCCAGCAGCCCAATGAGCGGAGGCGGGACCGGGGAGCTGTTTTTT; clone_size: .; j_call: TRBJ2-2; d_call: .; v_call: TRBV11-3